This TCR beta chain derives from a study of blood T cell repertoires in COVID-19. About the study: Samples of COVID-19 (acute and convalescent) were obtained from the United States, Italy and Spain.

V trimming: 2 bases; J trimming: 2 bases; junction bases outside the gene matches: 6. This CDR3 is built from 17 residues. Germline-derived CDR1 and CDR2 are LNHDA and SQIVND (reference sequence). TCRdb's copy holds only in-frame clones and misses some; the assay was immunoSEQ multiplex PCR. The profile shows hundreds of thousands of clones, less than 90% of them singletons. The source material was peripheral blood. This chain links TRBV19 with TRBJ1-5; 10 bases are a match to TRBD1. This receptor was identified in a woman aged 65 to 85 with COVID-19, enrolled during active disease. The CDR3 nucleotides are TGTGCCAGTAGTATAAAATCCGGGACAGGGGGCAATCAGCCCCAGCATTTT. Its protein is CASSIKSGTGGNQPQHF.